The text below deals with one T cell receptor (beta chain). Its specificity is not known. A junction boundary mismatches the germline segment, possibly from a read error. These data originate in a study of vaccination and CD4 T cells after COVID-19. About the study: Collection of post-COVID samples occurred a median approximately 94 days after diagnosis, spanning a range of 35 to 161. Each control culture was treated with a CEFX pool, an HIV-1 Nef pool, or no peptide.

The Oncomine TCR Beta short-read assay sequenced DNA from cultured CD4+ T cells. Genomic DNA was isolated from CD4+ T cells that had been cultured. TCRdb re-analysed the PCR reads in MiXCR, keeping a single row per CDR3 protein. Of tens of thousands of distinct CDR3 sequences in the sample, about 61% are singletons; the top ten hold 16%. Treatment here: roughly 11-day PBMC culture with coronavirus spike peptide pools or control peptides (ViraFEST assay). Each well received some 2.2 million PBMCs, cultured with around 10 IU/ml IL-2 and 10 ug/ml peptide pools. CDR1 is SGHDT and CDR2 is YYEEEE in the germline V gene. The CDR3 spans 14 residues.

This specimen was CD4+ T cells from blood, cultured in vitro, taken after SARS-CoV-2 vaccination. The sequence was collected from a human donor who received a COVID-19 vaccine. The chain links TRBV5-6 to TRBJ1-4; no clear D. CDR3 sequence: CASSLKVTNEKLFF. The CDR3, as DNA: TGTGCCAGCAGTCTCAAGGTGACTAATGAAAAACTGTTCTTT.